This TCR beta chain was sequenced in a study of shared clonotypes between healthy human individuals. In the study overall: Donor composition was a couple of women and three men, aged 18 to 49.

Regarding the study as a whole: The diversity represented, both genetic and in exposure history, was limited by few donors.

In this sample, this clone turned up many times. Its specificity is not known. Unsorted PBMC DNA sequencing spanned ten immunoSEQ deep assay plates. TCRdb keeps only in-frame clones here, not all; method: immunoSEQ multiplex PCR. The sample lists about 480,000 clones; nearly 80% were seen once. V gave up 3 bases and J gave up 0 bases, with 6 bases separating them. This CDR3 comprises 14 residues. CDR1 and CDR2 (germline): MDHEN, SYDVKM. Sample: PBMCs. This chain links TRBV28 with TRBJ2-1; D is unclear. The sequence was collected from a woman aged 40 to 50 in good health. Some clones in this sample may be carry-over from other donors' samples. In DNA, the CDR3 is TGTGCCAGCAGTTTTCCGAGCTCCTACAATGAGCAGTTCTTC. As protein: CASSFPSSYNEQFF.